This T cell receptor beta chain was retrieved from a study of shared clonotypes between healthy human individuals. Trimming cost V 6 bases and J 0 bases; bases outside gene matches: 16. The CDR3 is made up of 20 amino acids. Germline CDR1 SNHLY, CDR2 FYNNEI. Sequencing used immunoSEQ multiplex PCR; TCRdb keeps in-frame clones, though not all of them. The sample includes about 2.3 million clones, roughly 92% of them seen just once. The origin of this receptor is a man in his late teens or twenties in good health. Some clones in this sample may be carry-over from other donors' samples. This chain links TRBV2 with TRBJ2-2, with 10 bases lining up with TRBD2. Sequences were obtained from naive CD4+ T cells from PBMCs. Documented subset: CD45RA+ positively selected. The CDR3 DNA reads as TGTGCCAGCAGAAGGGCTCGAAATGGAGCGGGAGGGACGAACACCGGGGAGCTGTTTTTT. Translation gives CASRRARNGAGGTNTGELFF.